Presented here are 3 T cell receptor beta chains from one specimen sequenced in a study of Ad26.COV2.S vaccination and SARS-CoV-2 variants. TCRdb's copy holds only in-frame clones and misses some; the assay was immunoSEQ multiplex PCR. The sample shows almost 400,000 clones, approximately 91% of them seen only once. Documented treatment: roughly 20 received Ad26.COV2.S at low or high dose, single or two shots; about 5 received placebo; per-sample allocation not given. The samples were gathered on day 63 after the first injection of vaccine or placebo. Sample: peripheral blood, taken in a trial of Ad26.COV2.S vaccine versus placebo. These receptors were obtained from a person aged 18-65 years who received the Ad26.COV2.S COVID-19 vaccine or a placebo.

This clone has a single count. The CDR3 is CAWRSVNEQFF. The CDR3 DNA reads as TGTGCCTGGAGATCAGTTAATGAGCAGTTCTTC. This chain links TRBV30 with TRBJ2-1; the D is unclear. The CDR3 extends over 11 amino acids. In germline, CDR1 is GTSNPN, CDR2 SVGIG (reference sequence). Trimming removed 3 bases from V and 7 bases from J, with 7 bases in between.

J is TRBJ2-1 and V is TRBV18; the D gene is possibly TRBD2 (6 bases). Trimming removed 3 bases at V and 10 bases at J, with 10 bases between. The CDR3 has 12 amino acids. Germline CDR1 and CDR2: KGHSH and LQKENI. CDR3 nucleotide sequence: TGTGCCAGCTCACCTCTGGGGAGGGAGCAGTTCTTC. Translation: CASSPLGREQFF.

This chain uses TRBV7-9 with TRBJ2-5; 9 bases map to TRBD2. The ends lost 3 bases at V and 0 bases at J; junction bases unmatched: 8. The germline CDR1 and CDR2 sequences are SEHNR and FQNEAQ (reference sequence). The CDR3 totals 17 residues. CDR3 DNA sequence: TGTGCCAGCAGCTTGCTGACTAGCGGATTGTACCAAGAGACCCAGTACTTC. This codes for CASSLLTSGLYQETQYF.